This entry describes one TCR beta chain. This entry comes from a study of T-cell reconstitution after alpha-beta-depleted transplantation in children. V was shortened by 5 bases and J by 7 bases, with 13 bases between the two germline ends. CDR1 is GTSNPN, CDR2 SVGIG, per germline (reference sequence). This CDR3 has 12 amino acids. Library preparation (for TCRbeta) was performed with unique molecular identifiers. TCRdb re-called the PCR reads with MiXCR, one entry per CDR3 protein. The sample consists of roughly 490,000 distinct CDR3 sequences, roughly 11% of them appearing once. This receptor was taken from a female patient younger than 10 who had a stem cell transplant for aplastic anemia, so the T cells may come from the graft donor. V and J are TRBV30 and TRBJ2-3, with D perhaps matching TRBD2 (5 bases). Sequences were derived from PBMCs, mostly from graft donor cells, sampled 180 days after TCRalphabeta/CD19-depleted stem cell transplant. The CDR3 spells CAWGQSGYTQYF. The CDR3 DNA follows: TGTGCCTGGGGCCAATCGGGGTATACGCAGTATTTT.